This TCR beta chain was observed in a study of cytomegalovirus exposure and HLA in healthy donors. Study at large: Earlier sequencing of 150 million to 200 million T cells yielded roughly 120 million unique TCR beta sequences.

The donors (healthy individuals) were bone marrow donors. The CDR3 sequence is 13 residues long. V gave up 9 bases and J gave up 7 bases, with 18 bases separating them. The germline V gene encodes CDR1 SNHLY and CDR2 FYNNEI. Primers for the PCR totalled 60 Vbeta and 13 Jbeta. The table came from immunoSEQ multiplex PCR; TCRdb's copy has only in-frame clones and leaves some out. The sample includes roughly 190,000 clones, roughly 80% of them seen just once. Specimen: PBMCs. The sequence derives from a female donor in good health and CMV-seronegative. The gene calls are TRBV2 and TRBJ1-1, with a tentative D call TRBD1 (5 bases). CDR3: CARNSGALGEAFF. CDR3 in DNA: TGTGCCAGGAACTCTGGGGCCCTAGGTGAAGCTTTCTTT. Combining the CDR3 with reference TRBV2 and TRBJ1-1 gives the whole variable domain EPEVTQTPSHQVTQMGQEVILRCVPISNHLYFYWYRQILGQKVEFLVSFYNNEISEKSEIFDDQFSVERPDGSNFTLKIRSTKLEDSAMYFCARNSGALGEAFFGQGTRLTVV.